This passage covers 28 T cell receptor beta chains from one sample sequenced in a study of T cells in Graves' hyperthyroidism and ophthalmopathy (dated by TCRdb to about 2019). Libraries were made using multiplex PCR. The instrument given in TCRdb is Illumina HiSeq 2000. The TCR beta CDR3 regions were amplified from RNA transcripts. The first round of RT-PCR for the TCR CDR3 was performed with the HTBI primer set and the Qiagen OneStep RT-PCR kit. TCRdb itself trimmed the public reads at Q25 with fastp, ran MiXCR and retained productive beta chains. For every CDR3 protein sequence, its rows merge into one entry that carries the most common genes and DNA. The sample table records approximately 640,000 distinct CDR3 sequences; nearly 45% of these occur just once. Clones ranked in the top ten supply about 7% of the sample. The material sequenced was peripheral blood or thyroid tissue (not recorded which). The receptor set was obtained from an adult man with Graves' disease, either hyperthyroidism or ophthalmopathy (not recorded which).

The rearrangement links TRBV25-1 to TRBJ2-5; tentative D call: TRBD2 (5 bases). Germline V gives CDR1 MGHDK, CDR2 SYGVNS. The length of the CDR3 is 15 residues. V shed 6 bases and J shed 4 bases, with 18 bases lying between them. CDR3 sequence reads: CASSRILGPPETQYF. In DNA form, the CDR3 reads TGTGCCAGCAGCCGGATACTAGGGCCTCCAGAGACCCAGTACTTC.

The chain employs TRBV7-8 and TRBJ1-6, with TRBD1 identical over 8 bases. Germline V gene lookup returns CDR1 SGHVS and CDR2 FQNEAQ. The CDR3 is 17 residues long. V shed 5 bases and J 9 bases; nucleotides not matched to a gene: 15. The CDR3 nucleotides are TGTGCCAGCAGCCTAAACCGGGACAGGAATCCCATTTCACCCCTCCACTTT. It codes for CASSLNRDRNPISPLHF. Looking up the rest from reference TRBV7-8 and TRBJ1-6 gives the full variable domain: GAGVSQSPRYKVAKRGQDVALRCDPISGHVSLFWYQQALGQGPEFLTYFQNEAQLDKSGLPSDRFFAERPEGSVSTLKIQRTQQEDSAVYLCASSLNRDRNPISPLHFGNGTRLTVT.

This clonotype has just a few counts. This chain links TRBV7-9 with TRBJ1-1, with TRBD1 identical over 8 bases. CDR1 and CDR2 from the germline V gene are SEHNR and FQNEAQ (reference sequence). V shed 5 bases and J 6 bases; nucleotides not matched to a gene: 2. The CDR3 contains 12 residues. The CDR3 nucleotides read TGTGCCAGCAGCGACAGGGGTGCTGAAGCTTTCTTT. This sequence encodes CASSDRGAEAFF.

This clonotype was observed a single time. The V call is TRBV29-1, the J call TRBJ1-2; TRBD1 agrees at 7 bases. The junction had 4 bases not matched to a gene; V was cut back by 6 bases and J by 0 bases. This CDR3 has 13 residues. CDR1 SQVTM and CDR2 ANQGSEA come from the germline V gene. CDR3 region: CSVLGQTNYGYTF. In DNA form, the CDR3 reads TGCAGCGTCTTGGGACAGACTAACTATGGCTACACCTTC.

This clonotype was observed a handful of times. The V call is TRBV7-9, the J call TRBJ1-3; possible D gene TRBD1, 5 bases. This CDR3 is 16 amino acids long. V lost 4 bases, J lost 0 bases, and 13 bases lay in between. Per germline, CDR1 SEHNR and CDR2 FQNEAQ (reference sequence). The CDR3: CASSSPTVNSGNTIYF. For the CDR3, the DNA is TGTGCCAGCAGCTCCCCGACAGTCAACTCTGGAAACACCATATATTTT.

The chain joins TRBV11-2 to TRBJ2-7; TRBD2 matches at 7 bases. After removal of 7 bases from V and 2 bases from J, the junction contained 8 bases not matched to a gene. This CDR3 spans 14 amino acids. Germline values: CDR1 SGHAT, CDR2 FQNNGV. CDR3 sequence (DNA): TGTGCCAGCATTTTCGGGGGGACTACCTACGAGCAGTACTTC. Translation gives CASIFGGTTYEQYF. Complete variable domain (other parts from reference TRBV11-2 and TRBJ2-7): EAGVAQSPRYKIIEKRQSVAFWCNPISGHATLYWYQQILGQGPKLLIQFQNNGVVDDSQLPKDRFSAERLKGVDSTLKIQPAKLEDSAVYLCASIFGGTTYEQYFGPGTRLTVT.

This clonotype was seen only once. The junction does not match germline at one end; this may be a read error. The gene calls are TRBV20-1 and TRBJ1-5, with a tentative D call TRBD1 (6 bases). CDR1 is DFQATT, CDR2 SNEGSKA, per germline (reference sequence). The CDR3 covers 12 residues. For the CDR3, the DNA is TGCAGTGCTCGAGATACAGGGACCTACGAGCATTTT. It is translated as CSARDTGTYEHF.

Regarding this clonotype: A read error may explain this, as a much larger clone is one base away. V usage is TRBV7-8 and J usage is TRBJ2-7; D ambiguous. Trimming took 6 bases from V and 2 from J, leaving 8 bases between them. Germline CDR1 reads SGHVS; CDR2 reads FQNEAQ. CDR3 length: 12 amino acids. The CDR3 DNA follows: TGTGCCAGCAGTCCATTCACCTACGAGCAGTACTTC. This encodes CASSPFTYEQYF.

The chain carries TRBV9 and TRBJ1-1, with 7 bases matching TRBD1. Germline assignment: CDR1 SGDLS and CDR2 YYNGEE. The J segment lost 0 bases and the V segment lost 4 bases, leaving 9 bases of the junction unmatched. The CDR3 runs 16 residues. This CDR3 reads CASSPPTGLMNTEAFF. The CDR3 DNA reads TGTGCCAGCAGCCCCCCGACAGGGCTCATGAACACTGAAGCTTTCTTT.

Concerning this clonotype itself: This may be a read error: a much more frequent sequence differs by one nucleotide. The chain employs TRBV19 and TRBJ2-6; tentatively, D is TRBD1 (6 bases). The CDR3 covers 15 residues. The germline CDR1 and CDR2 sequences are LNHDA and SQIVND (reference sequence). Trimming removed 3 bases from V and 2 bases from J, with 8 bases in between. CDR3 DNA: TGTGCCAGTAGTATCTGGGGGCCTGGGGCCAACGTCCTGACTTTC. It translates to CASSIWGPGANVLTF.

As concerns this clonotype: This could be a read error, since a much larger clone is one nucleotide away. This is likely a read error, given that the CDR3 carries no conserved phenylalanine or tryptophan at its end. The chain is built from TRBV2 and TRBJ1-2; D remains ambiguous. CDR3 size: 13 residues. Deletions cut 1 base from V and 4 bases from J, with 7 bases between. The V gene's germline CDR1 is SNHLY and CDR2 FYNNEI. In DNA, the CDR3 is TGTGCCAGCAGTGAAGGGATCGGCTATGGCTACACCCTC. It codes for CASSEGIGYGYTL.

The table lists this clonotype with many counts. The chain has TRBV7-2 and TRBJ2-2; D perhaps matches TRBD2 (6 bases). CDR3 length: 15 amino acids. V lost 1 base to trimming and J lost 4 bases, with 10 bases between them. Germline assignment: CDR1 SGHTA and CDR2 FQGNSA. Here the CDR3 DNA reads TGTGCCAGCAGCTTAGGCCTAGCGATCACCGGGGAGCTGTTTTTT. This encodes CASSLGLAITGELFF.

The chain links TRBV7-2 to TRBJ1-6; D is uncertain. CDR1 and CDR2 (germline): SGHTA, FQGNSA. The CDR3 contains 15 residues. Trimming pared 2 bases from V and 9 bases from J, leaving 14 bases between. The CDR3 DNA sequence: TGTGCCAGCAGCTTAAGTTGGACCGCGGGTTCACCCCTCCACTTT. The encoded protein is CASSLSWTAGSPLHF.

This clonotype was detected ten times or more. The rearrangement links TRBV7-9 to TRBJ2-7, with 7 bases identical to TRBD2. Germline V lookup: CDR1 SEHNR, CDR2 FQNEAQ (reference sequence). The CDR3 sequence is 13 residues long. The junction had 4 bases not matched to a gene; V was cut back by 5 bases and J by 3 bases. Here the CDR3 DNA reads TGTGCCAGCAGCCCCGGACTAGACTACGAGCAGTACTTC. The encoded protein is CASSPGLDYEQYF.

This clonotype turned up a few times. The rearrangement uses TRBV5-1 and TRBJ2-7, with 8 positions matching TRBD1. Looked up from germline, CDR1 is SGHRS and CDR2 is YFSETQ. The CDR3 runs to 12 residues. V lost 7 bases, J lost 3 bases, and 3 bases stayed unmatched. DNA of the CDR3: TGCGCCAGCGGACAGGGTTTCTACGAGCAGTACTTC. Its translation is CASGQGFYEQYF.

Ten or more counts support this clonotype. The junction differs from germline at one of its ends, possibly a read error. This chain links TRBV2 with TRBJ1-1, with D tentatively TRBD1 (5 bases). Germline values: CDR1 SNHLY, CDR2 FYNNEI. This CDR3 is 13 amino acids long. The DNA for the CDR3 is TGTGCCAGCAGTGAACTTTTGGTAACAGGAAAGCTGTTT. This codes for CASSELLVTGKLF.

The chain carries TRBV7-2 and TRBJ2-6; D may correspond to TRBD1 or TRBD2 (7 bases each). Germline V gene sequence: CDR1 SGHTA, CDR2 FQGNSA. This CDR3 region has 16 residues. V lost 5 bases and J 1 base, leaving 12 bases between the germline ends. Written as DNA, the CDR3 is TGTGCCAGCAGCCCTCAGGGGGGGTCTGGGGCCAACGTCCTGACTTTC. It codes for CASSPQGGSGANVLTF.

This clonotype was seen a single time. The DNA for the CDR3 is TGTGCCAGCGTAGGGGGACAGCCCTCCTATGGCTACACCTTC. Translating gives CASVGGQPSYGYTF. The chain recombines TRBV25-1 with TRBJ1-2; 7 nucleotides agree with TRBD1. J was trimmed by 4 bases and V by 8 bases; bases with no gene match: 10. The length of the CDR3 is 14 residues. The V gene's germline CDR1 is MGHDK and CDR2 SYGVNS.

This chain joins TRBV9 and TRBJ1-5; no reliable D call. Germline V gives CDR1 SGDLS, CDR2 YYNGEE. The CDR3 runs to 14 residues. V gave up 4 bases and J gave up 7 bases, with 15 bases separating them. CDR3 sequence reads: CASSIRASGQPQHF. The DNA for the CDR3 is TGTGCCAGCAGCATAAGGGCATCTGGGCAGCCCCAGCATTTT.

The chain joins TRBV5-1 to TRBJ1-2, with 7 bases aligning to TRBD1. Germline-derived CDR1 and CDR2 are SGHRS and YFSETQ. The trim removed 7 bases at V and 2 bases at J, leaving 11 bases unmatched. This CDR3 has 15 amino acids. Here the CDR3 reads CASRQGPGRNYGYTF. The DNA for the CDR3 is TGCGCCAGCCGACAGGGACCCGGAAGAAACTATGGCTACACCTTC. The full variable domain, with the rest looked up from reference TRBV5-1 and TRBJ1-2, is KAGVTQTPRYLIKTRGQQVTLSCSPISGHRSVSWYQQTPGQGLQFLFEYFSETQRNKGNFPGRFSGRQFSNSRSEMNVSTLELGDSALYLCASRQGPGRNYGYTFGSGTRLTVV.

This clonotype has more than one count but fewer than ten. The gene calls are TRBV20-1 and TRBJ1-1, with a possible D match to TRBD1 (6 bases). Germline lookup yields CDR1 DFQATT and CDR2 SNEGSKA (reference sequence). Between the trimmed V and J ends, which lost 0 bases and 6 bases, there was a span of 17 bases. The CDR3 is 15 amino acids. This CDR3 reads CSARDHPGVRAEAFF. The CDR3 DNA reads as TGCAGTGCTAGAGATCATCCAGGGGTTAGGGCTGAAGCTTTCTTT.

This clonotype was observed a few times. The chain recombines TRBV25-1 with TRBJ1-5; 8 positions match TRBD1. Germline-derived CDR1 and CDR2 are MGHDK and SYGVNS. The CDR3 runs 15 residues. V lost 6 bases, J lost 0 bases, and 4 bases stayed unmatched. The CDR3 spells CASRPGTGSNQPQHF. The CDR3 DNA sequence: TGTGCCAGCAGGCCTGGGACAGGTAGCAATCAGCCCCAGCATTTT. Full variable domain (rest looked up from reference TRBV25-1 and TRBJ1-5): EADIYQTPRYLVIGTGKKITLECSQTMGHDKMYWYQQDPGMELHLIHYSYGVNSTEKGDLSSESTVSRIRTEHFPLTLESARPSHTSQYLCASRPGTGSNQPQHFGDGTRLSIL.

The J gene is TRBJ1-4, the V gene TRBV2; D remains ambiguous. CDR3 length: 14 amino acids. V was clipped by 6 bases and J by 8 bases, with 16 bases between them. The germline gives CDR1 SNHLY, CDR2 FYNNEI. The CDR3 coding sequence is TGTGCCAGCAGCGTTGATGGGGAAAGGGAAAAACTGTTTTTT. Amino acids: CASSVDGEREKLFF.

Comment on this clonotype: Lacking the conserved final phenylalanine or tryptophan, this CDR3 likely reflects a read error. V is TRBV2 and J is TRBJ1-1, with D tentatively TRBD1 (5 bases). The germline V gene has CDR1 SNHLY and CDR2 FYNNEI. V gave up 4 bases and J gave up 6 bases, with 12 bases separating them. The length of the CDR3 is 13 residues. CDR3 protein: CASSVGGGPEAFL. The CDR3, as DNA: TGTGCCAGCAGTGTGGGGGGAGGCCCTGAAGCTTTCCTT.

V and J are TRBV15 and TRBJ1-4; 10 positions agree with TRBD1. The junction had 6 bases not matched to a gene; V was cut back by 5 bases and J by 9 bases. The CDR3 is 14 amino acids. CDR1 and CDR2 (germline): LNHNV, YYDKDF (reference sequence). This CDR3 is CATSDHDRGQKLFF. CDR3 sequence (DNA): TGTGCCACCAGCGACCATGACAGGGGGCAAAAACTGTTTTTT.

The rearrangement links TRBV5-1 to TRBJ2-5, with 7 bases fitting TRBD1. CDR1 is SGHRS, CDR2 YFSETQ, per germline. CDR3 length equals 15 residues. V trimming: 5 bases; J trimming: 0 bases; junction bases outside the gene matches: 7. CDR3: CASRLGDSYQETQYF. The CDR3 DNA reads TGCGCCAGCAGGCTGGGGGACAGCTACCAAGAGACCCAGTACTTC.

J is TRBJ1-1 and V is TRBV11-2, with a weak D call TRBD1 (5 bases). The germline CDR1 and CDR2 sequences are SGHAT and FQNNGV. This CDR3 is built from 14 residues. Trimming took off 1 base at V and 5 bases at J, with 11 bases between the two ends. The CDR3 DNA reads TGTGCCAGCAGCTTAGCCCAGGGCAGAACTGAAGCTTTCTTT. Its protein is CASSLAQGRTEAFF.

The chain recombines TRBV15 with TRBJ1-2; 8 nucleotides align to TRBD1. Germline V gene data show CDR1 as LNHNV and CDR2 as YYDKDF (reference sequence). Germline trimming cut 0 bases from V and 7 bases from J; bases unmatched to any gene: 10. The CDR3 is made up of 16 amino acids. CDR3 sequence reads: CATSRDLGRGRRGYTF. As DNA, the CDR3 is TGTGCCACCAGCAGAGATCTTGGCAGGGGGCGGCGTGGCTACACCTTC.